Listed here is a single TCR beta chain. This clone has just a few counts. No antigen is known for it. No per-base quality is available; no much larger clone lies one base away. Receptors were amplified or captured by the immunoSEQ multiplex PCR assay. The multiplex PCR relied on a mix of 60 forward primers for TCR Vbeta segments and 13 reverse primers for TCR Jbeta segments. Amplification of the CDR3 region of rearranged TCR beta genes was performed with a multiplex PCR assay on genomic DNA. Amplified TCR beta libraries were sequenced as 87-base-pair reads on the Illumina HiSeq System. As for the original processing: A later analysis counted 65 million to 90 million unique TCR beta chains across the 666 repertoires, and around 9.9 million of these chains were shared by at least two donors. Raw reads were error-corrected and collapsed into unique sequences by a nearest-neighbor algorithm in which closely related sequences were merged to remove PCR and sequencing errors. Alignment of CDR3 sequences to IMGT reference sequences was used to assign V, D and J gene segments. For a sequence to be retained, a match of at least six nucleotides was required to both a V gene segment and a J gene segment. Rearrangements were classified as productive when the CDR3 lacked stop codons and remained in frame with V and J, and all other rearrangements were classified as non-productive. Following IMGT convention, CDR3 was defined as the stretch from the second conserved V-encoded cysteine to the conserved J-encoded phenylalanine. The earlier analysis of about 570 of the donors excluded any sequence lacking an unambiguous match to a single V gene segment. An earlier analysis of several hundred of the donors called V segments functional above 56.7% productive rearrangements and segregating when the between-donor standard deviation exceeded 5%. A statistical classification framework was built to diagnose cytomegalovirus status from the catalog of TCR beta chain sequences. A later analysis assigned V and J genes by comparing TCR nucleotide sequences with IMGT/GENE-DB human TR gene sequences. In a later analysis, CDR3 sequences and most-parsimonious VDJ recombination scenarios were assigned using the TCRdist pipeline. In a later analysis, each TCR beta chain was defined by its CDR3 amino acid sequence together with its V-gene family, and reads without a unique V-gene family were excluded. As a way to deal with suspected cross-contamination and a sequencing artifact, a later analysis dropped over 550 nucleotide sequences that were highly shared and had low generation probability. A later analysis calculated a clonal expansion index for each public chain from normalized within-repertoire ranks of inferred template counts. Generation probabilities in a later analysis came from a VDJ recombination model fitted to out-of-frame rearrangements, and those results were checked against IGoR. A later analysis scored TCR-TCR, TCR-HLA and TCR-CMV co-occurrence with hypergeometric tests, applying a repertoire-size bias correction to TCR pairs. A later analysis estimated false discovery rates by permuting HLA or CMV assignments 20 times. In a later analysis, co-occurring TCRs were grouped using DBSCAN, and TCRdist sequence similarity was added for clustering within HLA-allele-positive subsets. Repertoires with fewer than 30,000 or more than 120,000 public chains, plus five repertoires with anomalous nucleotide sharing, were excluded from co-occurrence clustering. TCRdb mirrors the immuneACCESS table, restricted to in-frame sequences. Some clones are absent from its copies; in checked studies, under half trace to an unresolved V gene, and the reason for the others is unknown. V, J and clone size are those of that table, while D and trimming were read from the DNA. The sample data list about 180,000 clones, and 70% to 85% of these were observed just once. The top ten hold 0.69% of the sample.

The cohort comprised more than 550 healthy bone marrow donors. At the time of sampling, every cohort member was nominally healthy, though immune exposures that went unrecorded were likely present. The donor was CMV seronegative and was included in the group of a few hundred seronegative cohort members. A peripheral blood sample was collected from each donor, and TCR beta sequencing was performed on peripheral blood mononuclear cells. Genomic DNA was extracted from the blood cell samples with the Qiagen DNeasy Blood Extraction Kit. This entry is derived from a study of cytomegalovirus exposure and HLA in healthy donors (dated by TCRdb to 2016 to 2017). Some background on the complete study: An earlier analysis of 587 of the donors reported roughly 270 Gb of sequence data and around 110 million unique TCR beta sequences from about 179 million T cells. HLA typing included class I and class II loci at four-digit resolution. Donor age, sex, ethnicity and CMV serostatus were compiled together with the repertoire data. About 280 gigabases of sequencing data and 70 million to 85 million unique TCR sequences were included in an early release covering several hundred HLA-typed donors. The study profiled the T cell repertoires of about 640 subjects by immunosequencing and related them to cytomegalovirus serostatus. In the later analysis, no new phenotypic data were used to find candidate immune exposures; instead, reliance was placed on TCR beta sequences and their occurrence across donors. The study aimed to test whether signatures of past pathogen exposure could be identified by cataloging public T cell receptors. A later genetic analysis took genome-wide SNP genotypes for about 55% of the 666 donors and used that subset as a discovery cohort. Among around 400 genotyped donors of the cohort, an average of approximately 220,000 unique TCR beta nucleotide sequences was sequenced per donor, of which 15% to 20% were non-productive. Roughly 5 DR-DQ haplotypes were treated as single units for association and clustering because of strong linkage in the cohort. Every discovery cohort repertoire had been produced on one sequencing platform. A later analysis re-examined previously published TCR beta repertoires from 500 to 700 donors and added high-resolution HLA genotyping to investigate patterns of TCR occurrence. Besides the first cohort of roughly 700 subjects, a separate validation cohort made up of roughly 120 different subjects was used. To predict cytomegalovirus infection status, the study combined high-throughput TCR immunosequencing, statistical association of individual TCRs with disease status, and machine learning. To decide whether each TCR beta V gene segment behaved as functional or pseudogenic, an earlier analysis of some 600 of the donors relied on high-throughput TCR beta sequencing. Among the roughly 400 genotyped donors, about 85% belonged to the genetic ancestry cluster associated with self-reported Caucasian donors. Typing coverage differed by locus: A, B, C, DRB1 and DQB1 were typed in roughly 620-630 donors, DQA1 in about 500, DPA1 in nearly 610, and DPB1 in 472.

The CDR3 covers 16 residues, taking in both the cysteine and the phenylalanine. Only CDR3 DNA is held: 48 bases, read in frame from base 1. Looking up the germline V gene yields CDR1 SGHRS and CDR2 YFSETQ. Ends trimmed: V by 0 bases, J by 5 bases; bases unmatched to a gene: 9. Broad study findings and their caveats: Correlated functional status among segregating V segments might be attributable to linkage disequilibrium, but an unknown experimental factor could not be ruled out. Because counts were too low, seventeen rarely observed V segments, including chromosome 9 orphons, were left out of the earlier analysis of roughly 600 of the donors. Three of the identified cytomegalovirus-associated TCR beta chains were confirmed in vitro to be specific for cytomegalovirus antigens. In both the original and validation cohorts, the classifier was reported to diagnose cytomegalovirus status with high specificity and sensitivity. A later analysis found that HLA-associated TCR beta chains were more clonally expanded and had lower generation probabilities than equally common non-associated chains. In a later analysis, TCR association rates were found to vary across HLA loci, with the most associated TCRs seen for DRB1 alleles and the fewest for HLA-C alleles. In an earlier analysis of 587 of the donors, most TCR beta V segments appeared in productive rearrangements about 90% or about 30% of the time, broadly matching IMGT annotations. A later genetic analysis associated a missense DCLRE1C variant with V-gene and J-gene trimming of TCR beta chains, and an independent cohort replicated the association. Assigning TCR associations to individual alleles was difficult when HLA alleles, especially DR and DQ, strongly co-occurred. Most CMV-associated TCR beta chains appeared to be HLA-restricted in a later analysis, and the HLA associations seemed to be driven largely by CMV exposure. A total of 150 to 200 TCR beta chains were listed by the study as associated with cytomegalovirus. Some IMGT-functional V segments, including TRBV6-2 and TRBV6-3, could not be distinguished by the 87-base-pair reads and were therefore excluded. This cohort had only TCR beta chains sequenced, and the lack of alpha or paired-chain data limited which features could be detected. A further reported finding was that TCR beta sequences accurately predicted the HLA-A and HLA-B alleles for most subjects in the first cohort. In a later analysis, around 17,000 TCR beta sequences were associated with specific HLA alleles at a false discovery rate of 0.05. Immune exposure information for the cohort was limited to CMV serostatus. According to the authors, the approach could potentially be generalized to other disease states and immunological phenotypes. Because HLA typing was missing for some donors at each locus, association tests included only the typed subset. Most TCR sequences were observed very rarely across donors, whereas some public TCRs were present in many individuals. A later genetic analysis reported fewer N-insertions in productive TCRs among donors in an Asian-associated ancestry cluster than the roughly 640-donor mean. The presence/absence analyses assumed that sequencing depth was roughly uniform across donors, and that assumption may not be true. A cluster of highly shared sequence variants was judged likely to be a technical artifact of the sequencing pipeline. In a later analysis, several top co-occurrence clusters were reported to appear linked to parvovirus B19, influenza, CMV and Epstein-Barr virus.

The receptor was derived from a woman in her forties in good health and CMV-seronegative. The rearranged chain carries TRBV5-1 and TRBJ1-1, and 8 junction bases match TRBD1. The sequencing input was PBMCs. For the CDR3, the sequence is CASSLGTGPWGTEAFF. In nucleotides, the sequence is TGCGCCAGCAGCTTGGGGACAGGGCCCTGGGGGACTGAAGCTTTCTTT.